This TCR beta chain stems from a study of read filtering for tumor transcriptome and immune sequencing. CDR1 and CDR2 (germline): SNHLY, FYNNEI. V lost 8 bases, J lost 8 bases, and 15 bases lay in between. This CDR3 contains 12 residues. This clonotype came up many times. Molecular barcoded adaptors covering alpha/delta and beta/gamma chains were used on 400 to 450 ng RNA. Each CDR3 protein gets one entry after TCRdb re-called the reads with MiXCR. The data contain some 130,000 distinct CDR3 sequences, around 14% of them seen just once; the ten biggest clones take up 8.4%. The receptor's source is a donor aged 40 or over with multiple myeloma. The sample consisted of a population of CD138-negative cells sorted from bone marrow. The V call is TRBV2, the J call TRBJ1-1; D is unresolved. CDR3 sequence reads: CASLALPSEAFF. In nucleotides, the CDR3 is TGTGCCAGCCTTGCCCTGCCATCGGAAGCTTTCTTT.